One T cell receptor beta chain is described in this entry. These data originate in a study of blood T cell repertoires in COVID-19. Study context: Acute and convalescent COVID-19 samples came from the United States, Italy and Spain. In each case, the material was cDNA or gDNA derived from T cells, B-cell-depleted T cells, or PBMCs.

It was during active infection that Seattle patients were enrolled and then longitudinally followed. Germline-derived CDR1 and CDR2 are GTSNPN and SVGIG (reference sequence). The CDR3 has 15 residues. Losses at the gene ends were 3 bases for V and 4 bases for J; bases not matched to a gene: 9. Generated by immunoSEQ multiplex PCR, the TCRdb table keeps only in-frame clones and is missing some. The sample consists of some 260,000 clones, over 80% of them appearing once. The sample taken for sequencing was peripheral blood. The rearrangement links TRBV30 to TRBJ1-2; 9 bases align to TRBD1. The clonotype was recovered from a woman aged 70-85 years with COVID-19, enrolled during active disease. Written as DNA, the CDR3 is TGTGCCTGGAGGACCCCCGGGACAGGGACCTATGGCTACACCTTC. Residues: CAWRTPGTGTYGYTF.